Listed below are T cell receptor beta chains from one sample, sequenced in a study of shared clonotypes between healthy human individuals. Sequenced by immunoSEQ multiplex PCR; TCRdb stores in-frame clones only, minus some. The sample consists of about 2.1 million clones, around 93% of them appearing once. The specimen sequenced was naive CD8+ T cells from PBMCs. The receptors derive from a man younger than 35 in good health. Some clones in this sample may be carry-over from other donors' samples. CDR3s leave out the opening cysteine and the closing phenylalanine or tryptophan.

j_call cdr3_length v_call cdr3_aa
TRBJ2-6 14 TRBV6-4 ASHGLAGAGANVLT
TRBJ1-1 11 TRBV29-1 SVGRGENTEAF
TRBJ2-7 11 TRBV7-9 AILKGTRNEQY
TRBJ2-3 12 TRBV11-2 ASSPRTVTDTQY
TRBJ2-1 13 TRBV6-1 ASSEPGTGVNEQF
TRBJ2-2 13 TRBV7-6 ASSLGGRGAGELF
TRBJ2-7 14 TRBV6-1 ASSESGVFISYEQY
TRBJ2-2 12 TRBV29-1 SVGTSGTPGELF
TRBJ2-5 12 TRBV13 ASNLRGRQETQY
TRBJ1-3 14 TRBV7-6 ASSSRDRGAGNTIY
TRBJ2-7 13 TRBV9 ASSVGQGSAYEQY
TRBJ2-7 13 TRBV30 AWRGVGRSSYEQY
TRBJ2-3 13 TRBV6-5 ASTFGTASTDTQY
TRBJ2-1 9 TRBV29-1 SVDLVPEQF
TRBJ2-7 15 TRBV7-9 ASSKPPAGANPYEQY
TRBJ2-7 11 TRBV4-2 ASSQEGAYEQY